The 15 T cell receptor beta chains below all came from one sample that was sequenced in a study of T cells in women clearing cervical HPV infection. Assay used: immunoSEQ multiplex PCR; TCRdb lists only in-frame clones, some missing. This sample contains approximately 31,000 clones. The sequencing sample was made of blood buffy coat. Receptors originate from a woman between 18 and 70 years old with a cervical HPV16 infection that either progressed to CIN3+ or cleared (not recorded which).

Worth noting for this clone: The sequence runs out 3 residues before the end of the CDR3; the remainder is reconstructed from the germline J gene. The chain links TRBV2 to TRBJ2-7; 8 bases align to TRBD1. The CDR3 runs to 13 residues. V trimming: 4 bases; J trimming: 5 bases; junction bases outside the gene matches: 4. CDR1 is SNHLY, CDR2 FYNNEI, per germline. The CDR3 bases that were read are TGTGCCAGCAGTGGGATGACAGGGGACGAG. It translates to CASSGMTGDE. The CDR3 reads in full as CASSGMTGDEQYF.

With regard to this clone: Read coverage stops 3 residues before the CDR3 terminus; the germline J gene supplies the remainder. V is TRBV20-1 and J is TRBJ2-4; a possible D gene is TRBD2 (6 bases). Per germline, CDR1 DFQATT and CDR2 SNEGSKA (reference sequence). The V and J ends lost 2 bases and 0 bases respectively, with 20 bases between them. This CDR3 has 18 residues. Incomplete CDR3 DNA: TGCAGTGCTAGACGGGACTCCTATCGACCCCAAGCCAAAAACATT. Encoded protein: CSARRDSYRPQAKNI. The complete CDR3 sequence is CSARRDSYRPQAKNIQYF.

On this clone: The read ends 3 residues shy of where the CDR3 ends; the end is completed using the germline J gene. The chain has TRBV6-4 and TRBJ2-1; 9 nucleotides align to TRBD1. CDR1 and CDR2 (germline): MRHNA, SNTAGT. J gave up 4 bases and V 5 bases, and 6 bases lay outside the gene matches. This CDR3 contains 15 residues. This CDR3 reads CASSPRQGEYNEQFF. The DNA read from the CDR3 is TGTGCCAGCAGTCCGCGACAGGGGGAATACAATGAG.

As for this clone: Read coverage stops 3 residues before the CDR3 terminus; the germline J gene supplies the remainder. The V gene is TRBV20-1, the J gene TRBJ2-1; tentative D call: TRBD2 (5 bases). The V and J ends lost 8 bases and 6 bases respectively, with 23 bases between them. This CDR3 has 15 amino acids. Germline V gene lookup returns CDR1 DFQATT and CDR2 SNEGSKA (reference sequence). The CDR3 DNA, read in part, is TGCAGTCTGGCCCGTGCGGGCCTCGAGAGCAATGAG. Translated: CSLARAGLESNE. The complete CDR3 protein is CSLARAGLESNEQFF.

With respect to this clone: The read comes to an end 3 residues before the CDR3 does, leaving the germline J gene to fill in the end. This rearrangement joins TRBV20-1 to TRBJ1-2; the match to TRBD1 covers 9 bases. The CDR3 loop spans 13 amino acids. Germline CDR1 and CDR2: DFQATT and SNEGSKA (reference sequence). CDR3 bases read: TGCAGTGCAGCGGGACAGGGACTGTTCGGC. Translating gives CSAAGQGLFG. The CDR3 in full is CSAAGQGLFGYTF.

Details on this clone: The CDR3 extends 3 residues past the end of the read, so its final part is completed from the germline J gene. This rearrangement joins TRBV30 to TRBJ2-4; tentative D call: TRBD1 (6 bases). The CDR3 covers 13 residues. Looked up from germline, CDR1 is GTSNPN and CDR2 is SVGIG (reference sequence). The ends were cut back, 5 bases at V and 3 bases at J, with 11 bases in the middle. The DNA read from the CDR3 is TGTGCCTGGCAGGGGATCGACAAAAACATT. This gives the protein CAWQGIDKNI. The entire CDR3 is CAWQGIDKNIQYF.

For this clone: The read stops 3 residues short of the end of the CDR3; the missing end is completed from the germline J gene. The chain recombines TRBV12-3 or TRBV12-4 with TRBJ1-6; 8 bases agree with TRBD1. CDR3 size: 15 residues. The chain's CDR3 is CASSPRGQGDSPLHF. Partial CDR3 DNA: TGTGCCAGCAGTCCCCGCGGACAGGGAGATAGCCCC.

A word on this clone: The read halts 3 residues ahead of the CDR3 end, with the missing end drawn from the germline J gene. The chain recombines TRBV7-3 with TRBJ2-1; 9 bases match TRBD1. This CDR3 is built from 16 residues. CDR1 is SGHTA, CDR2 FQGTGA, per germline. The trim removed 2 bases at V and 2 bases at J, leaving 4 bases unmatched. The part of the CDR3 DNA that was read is TGTGCCAGCAGCTTACTTGGACAGGGGCCCTACAATGAG. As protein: CASSLLGQGPYNE. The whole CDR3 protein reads CASSLLGQGPYNEQFF.

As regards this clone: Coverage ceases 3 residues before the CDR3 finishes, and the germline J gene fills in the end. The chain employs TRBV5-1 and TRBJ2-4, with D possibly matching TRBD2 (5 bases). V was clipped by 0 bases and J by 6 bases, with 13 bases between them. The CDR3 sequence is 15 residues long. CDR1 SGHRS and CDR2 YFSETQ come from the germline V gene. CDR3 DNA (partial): TGCGCCAGCAGCTTGGTACTGGGTGAGGGAAACATT. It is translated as CASSLVLGEGNI. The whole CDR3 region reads CASSLVLGEGNIQYF.

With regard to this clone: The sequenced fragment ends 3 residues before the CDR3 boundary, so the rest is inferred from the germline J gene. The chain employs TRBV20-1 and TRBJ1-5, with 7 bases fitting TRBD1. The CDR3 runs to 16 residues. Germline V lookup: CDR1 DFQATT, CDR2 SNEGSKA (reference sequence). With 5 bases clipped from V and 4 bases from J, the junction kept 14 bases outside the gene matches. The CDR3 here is CSALNRGQLGNQPQHF. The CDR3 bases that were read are TGCAGTGCTTTAAACAGGGGCCAACTTGGGAATCAGCCC.

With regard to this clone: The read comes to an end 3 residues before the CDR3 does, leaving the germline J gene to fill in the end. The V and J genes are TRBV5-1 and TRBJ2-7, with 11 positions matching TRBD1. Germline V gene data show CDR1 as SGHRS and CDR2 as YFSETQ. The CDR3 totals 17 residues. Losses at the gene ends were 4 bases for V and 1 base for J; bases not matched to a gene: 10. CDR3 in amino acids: CASSPWTGGRRSYEQYF. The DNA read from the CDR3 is TGCGCCAGCAGCCCGTGGACAGGGGGCAGGAGATCCTACGAG.

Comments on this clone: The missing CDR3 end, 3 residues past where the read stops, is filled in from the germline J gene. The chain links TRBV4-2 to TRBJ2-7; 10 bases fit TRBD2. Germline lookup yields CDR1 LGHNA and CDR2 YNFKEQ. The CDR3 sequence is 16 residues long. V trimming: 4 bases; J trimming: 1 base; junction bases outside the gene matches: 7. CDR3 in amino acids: CASSRQAGGDSYEQYF. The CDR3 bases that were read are TGTGCCAGCAGCCGACAAGCGGGAGGGGATTCCTACGAG.

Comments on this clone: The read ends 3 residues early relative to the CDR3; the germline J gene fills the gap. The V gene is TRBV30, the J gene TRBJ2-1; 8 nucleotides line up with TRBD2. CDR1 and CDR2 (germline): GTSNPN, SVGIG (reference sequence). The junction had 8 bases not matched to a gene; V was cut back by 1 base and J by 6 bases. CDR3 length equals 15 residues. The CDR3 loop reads CAWSGGLRGGNEQFF. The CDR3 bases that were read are TGTGCCTGGAGTGGAGGACTCCGGGGGGGCAATGAG.

The CDR3 region is CASSLTGPETQYF. CDR3 DNA, as far as it was read: TGTGCCAGCAGCTTAACAGGGCCAGAGACC. The chain combines TRBV7-2 with TRBJ2-5, with a weak D call TRBD1 (6 bases). The sequenced fragment ends 3 residues before the CDR3 boundary, so the rest is inferred from the germline J gene. V dropped 2 bases and J dropped 4 bases, with 8 bases sitting between them. CDR1 is SGHTA and CDR2 is FQGNSA in the germline V gene. The CDR3 loop spans 13 amino acids.

CDR3 DNA (partial): TGTGCCAGCAGTCCCCCCCTGATAGCGGAAGAGACC. This gives the protein CASSPPLIAEET. In full, the CDR3 reads CASSPPLIAEETQYF. The chain joins TRBV28 to TRBJ2-5, with D possibly being TRBD2 (6 bases). The read gets to within 3 residues of the CDR3 end, and the germline J gene fills in the rest. Per germline, CDR1 MDHEN and CDR2 SYDVKM. V was pared by 5 bases and J by 3 bases, with 16 bases between. This CDR3 comprises 15 residues. The full variable domain, completed using reference TRBV28 and TRBJ2-5, is DVKVTQSSRYLVKRTGEKVFLECVQDMDHENMFWYRQDPGLGLRLIYFSYDVKMKEKGDIPEGYSVSREKKERFSLILESASTNQTSMYLCASSPPLIAEETQYFGPGTRLLVL.